A selection of T cell receptor beta chains follows, all from one sample in a study of identical twins. TCRdb reprocessed the 5' RACE reads with MiXCR, giving one entry per CDR3 protein. The table lists 650,000 to 800,000 distinct CDR3 sequences, around 8.6% of them singletons. The sample also formed part of further work on yellow fever vaccine responses in identical twins.

The sequencing input was PBMCs. Receptors were obtained from a woman aged 18-29 years in good health. Each CDR3 is given without its conserved first and last residue.

TRBV7-6	12	TRBJ2-3	ASSLDQGADTQY
TRBV14	13	TRBJ2-7	ASSQGGLGAYEQY
TRBV15	11	TRBJ2-1	ATSAKAGAEQF
TRBV3-1	16	TRBJ2-3	TFSWGLAGRSPTDTQY
TRBV24-1	11	TRBJ2-1	ATSDFPHGEQF
TRBV11-2	13	TRBJ1-2	ASSFTGTGGYGYT
TRBV7-2	12	TRBJ2-4	ASSLKGRRDIQY
TRBV28	13	TRBJ2-1	ASRGRGPPWNEQF
TRBV4-2	17	TRBJ2-1	ASSQQGLAGGGSYNEQF
TRBV7-9	10	TRBJ2-7	ASKRGTYEQY
TRBV6-5	10	TRBJ1-5	AGNRRGASQH
TRBV7-9	15	TRBJ2-2	ASSYPLLGMNTGELF
TRBV6-1	14	TRBJ2-2	ASSGNIYRNTGELF
TRBV25-1	9	TRBJ1-2	ASRDSYGYT
TRBV30	14	TRBJ2-3	AWSVGSSSSTDTQY
TRBV6-5	13	TRBJ1-2	ASSYAGDTNYGYT
TRBV3-1	15	TRBJ2-1	ASSQSLRDGTYNEQF
TRBV28	12	TRBJ2-7	ASSPQGGSWEQY
TRBV7-2	11	TRBJ2-7	ASSFDAFYEQY
TRBV29-1	11	TRBJ2-2	SVDRGRTGELF
TRBV10-3	13	TRBJ2-5	AISGQGASQETQY
TRBV4-2	14	TRBJ2-1	ASSQESGLEYNEQF
TRBV2	13	TRBJ2-1	ASSPTSGGTSEQF
TRBV5-8	13	TRBJ1-1	ASSLGQGWVTEAF
TRBV20-1	11	TRBJ2-7	SARDAGVQPQY
TRBV5-1	13	TRBJ2-3	ASSLESGNTDTQY
TRBV10-3	12	TRBJ2-3	AIRAGTGTDTQY
TRBV23-1	12	TRBJ2-3	ASSLTRVPDTQY
TRBV18	14	TRBJ2-4	ASSPSSGRVKNIQY
TRBV20-1	16	TRBJ2-3	SAQSGRGLSRRTDTQY
TRBV3-1	13	TRBJ2-7	ASSQRQGTNYEQY
TRBV27	13	TRBJ1-1	ASSAAAAMNTEAF
TRBV6-2/TRBV6-3	14	TRBJ2-7	ASRSPGTSGGSPGH
TRBV24-1	14	TRBJ2-2	ATSDLRSPNTGELF
TRBV4-2	17	TRBJ2-2	ASSRDTGLAGVRTGELF
TRBV7-9	12	TRBJ2-7	ASSLDGNSREQY
TRBV5-1	13	TRBJ2-2	ASSLGQFATGELF
TRBV27	14	TRBJ2-5	ASSSSRAFMGETQY
TRBV19	14	TRBJ2-1	ASSIVGTGSHNEQF
TRBV25-1	12	TRBJ2-7	ASSDHDRPYEQY
TRBV21-1	13	TRBJ1-5	ASSQDDRSNQPQH
TRBV2	14	TRBJ2-1	ASRTPLPGDYNEQF
TRBV7-2	7	TRBJ2-1	ARVGEQF
TRBV18	12	TRBJ2-2	ASSPQQTTGELF
TRBV6-2/TRBV6-3	12	TRBJ2-7	ASSYLAVSSEQY
TRBV27	13	TRBJ2-1	ASSLSWTGWVEQF
TRBV14	13	TRBJ2-2	ASSQAPLLTGELF
TRBV4-1	15	TRBJ2-5	ASSQGVAGPPGETQY
TRBV28	12	TRBJ2-7	ASSFVGWGYEQY
TRBV7-9	12	TRBJ2-7	ASSYRDKPYEQY
TRBV4-2	13	TRBJ1-4	ASSLWTENNEKLF
TRBV3-1	9	TRBJ1-2	ASSFQGRYT
TRBV3-1	12	TRBJ2-3	ASSQEAGGGTQY
TRBV15	11	TRBJ2-7	ATSRSTGDEQY
TRBV11-1	18	TRBJ2-5	ASSFDLLDRGPISLQTQY
TRBV20-1	11	TRBJ2-7	SARVWTSREQY
TRBV3-1	13	TRBJ2-7	ASSQGITSLGEQY
TRBV29-1	13	TRBJ2-5	SVAGLAGGGETQY